This record concerns one T cell receptor beta chain sequence. The entry originates in a study of blood T cell repertoires in COVID-19. On the study more broadly: The origin of the acute and convalescent COVID-19 samples was the United States, Italy and Spain.

Using immunoSEQ multiplex PCR, the repertoire was profiled, and TCRdb retains in-frame clones only, with some absent. The sample consists of around 230,000 clones, 75% to 85% of them appearing once. Sequencing used peripheral blood. This sequence was found in a man aged 50 to 60 with COVID-19, enrolled during active disease.

The CDR3 bases are TGTGCCAGCAGTTTATTTACACAACCATCTGGAAACACCATATATTTT. It codes for CASSLFTQPSGNTIYF. The chain joins TRBV28 to TRBJ1-3; D not certain. V lost 1 base, J lost 1 base, and 11 bases lay in between. The CDR3 runs 16 residues. Germline V CDR1 and CDR2: MDHEN, SYDVKM.